The 26 T cell receptor beta chains listed next were all sequenced from one sample in a study of blood T cell repertoires in COVID-19. Libraries were prepared by immunoSEQ multiplex PCR; TCRdb keeps only in-frame clonotypes and omits some of them. The data show approximately 80,000 clones, about three quarters seen once. What was sequenced was peripheral blood. These receptors were obtained from a human donor in a cohort sampled during active COVID-19.

The rearrangement links TRBV7-9 to TRBJ2-5, with D tentatively TRBD2 (6 bases). The germline gives CDR1 SEHNR, CDR2 FQNEAQ (reference sequence). V was shortened by 5 bases and J by 2 bases, with 15 bases between the two germline ends. CDR3 length: 15 residues. Here the CDR3 DNA reads TGTGCCAGCAGCCCAAATTGGGGGGAACAAGAGACCCAGTACTTC. Residues: CASSPNWGEQETQYF.

The chain has TRBV5-1 and TRBJ2-7, with 8 bases matching TRBD1. This CDR3 is built from 14 residues. Germline CDR1 and CDR2: SGHRS and YFSETQ. The V segment lost 4 bases and the J segment 2 bases; nucleotides outside the gene matches: 5. The CDR3 is CASSQPDRAYEQYF. CDR3 DNA sequence: TGCGCCAGCAGCCAGCCGGACAGGGCCTACGAGCAGTACTTC.

The rearrangement links TRBV18 to TRBJ2-7; TRBD1 matches at 7 bases. Germline CDR1 and CDR2: KGHSH and LQKENI. The CDR3 covers 16 residues. V lost 2 bases and J lost 2; bases outside the gene matches: 9. CDR3 residues: CASSPVGQRPPYEQYF. Here the CDR3 DNA reads TGTGCCAGCTCACCAGTGGGACAGAGACCTCCCTACGAGCAGTACTTC.

This chain joins TRBV7-2 and TRBJ2-3; 11 bases map to TRBD2. Germline V gene sequence: CDR1 SGHTA, CDR2 FQGNSA. The CDR3 contains 16 residues. J was trimmed by 1 base and V by 4 bases; bases with no gene match: 4. CDR3 residues: CASSSGGLAGTDTQYF. The DNA for the CDR3 is TGTGCCAGCAGCTCTGGGGGACTAGCGGGCACAGATACGCAGTATTTT. The full variable domain, in which reference TRBV7-2 and TRBJ2-3 provide the parts outside the CDR3, is GAGVSQSPSNKVTEKGKDVELRCDPISGHTALYWYRQSLGQGLEFLIYFQGNSAPDKSGLPSDRFSAERTGGSVSTLTIQRTQQEDSAVYLCASSSGGLAGTDTQYFGPGTRLTVL.

The V and J genes are TRBV5-1 and TRBJ2-7, with 9 bases fitting TRBD1. After removal of 4 bases from V and 3 bases from J, the junction contained 8 bases not matched to a gene. The CDR3 consists of 15 residues. CDR1 and CDR2 from the germline V gene are SGHRS and YFSETQ. The CDR3 bases are TGCGCCAGCAGCCAAGGCGGGACAGGGCTCTACGAGCAGTACTTC. Translated: CASSQGGTGLYEQYF. Variable domain in full (rest from reference TRBV5-1 and TRBJ2-7): KAGVTQTPRYLIKTRGQQVTLSCSPISGHRSVSWYQQTPGQGLQFLFEYFSETQRNKGNFPGRFSGRQFSNSRSEMNVSTLELGDSALYLCASSQGGTGLYEQYFGPGTRLTVT.

This sequence joins TRBV20-1 and TRBJ2-5, with a tentative D call TRBD2 (6 bases). Trimming left V 3 bases short and J 3 bases short, with 11 bases between. The CDR3 is 13 residues long. The germline CDR1 and CDR2 sequences are DFQATT and SNEGSKA (reference sequence). The CDR3 loop reads CSASRGGEETQYF. CDR3 in DNA: TGCAGTGCTAGTAGGGGCGGGGAAGAGACCCAGTACTTC.

The V gene is TRBV6-5, the J gene TRBJ2-1; 11 bases line up with TRBD2. This CDR3 region has 14 residues. The V and J ends lost 6 bases and 7 bases, in that order; junction bases with no gene match: 5. The germline V gene encodes CDR1 MNHEY and CDR2 SVGAGI. The CDR3 nucleotides are TGTGCCAGCAGAGTAGCGGGGGGGCGTAATGAGCAGTTCTTC. Translating gives CASRVAGGRNEQFF.

This clone is a singleton in its sample. The V call is TRBV6-6, the J call TRBJ1-2; D unresolved. V lost 5 bases, J lost 3 bases, and 10 bases lay in between. Germline assignment: CDR1 MNHNY and CDR2 SVGAGI (reference sequence). This CDR3 region has 13 residues. CDR3 amino acids: CASSPPLDYGYTF. As DNA, the CDR3 is TGTGCCAGCAGTCCTCCACTTGACTATGGCTACACCTTC.

Here the CDR3 DNA reads TGTGCCAGCAGTTTTGTAGGTGCGGGGCAAGGCGAGCAGTACTTC. Amino acid sequence: CASSFVGAGQGEQYF. V is TRBV27 and J is TRBJ2-7; maybe TRBD2 (6 bases). The germline gives CDR1 MNHEY, CDR2 SMNVEV (reference sequence). This CDR3 region has 15 residues. V lost 3 bases and J 6 bases, leaving 18 bases between the germline ends.

The CDR3 here is CASSLIFRTVNTEAFF. The CDR3 coding sequence is TGTGCCAGCAGCTTAATTTTCCGGACAGTGAACACTGAAGCTTTCTTT. This rearrangement joins TRBV7-8 to TRBJ1-1; D possibly corresponds to TRBD1 (6 bases). Looked up from germline, CDR1 is SGHVS and CDR2 is FQNEAQ. V lost 2 bases and J 0 bases, leaving 13 bases between the germline ends. This CDR3 has 16 residues.

The chain couples TRBV30 to TRBJ2-7, with TRBD1 matching over 8 bases. The V gene's germline CDR1 is GTSNPN and CDR2 SVGIG (reference sequence). V lost 8 bases to trimming and J lost 5 bases; unmatched junction nucleotides: 11. The CDR3 has 13 residues. The CDR3: CAAQSVQGDEQYF. In DNA, the CDR3 is TGTGCCGCGCAATCCGTACAGGGGGACGAGCAGTACTTC.

The CDR3 nucleotides read TGTGCCAGCAGCTTAGCGAAGGAGGCAGGGGTCGGCTACACCTTC. It specifies CASSLAKEAGVGYTF. This rearrangement joins TRBV7-8 to TRBJ1-2, with D maybe TRBD1 (6 bases). Per the germline V gene, CDR1 is SGHVS and CDR2 is FQNEAQ. This CDR3 region has 15 residues. Trimming cost V 0 bases and J 8 bases, with 16 bases left between them.

The chain recombines TRBV14 with TRBJ1-2; 9 nucleotides line up with TRBD1. Germline CDR1 reads SGHDN; CDR2 reads FVKESK. The CDR3 sequence is 14 residues long. The V gene end was trimmed by 4 bases and the J gene end by 4 bases; junction bases not matched to a gene: 4. CDR3 loop: CASSLQQGAYGYTF. The CDR3, as DNA: TGTGCCAGCAGCCTTCAACAGGGGGCCTATGGCTACACCTTC.

The chain uses TRBV11-3 and TRBJ2-5, with D perhaps matching TRBD2 (6 bases). Trimming removed 1 base from V and 2 bases from J, with 17 bases in between. CDR3 length: 17 amino acids. CDR1 and CDR2 from the germline V gene are SGHNT and YENEEA. CDR3 sequence reads: CASSLVKATRKQETQYF. CDR3 nucleotide sequence: TGTGCCAGCAGCTTAGTTAAGGCGACTAGAAAACAAGAGACCCAGTACTTC.

This rearrangement joins TRBV5-6 to TRBJ1-3, with D uncertain. V dropped 1 base and J dropped 4 bases, with 12 bases sitting between them. This CDR3 spans 15 amino acids. Germline loops: CDR1 SGHDT, CDR2 YYEEEE. CDR3 loop: CASSLRQTGGNTIYF. CDR3 nucleotides: TGTGCCAGCAGCTTGAGGCAGACCGGGGGAAACACCATATATTTT.

The chain has TRBV19 and TRBJ2-3; TRBD2 matches at 8 bases. Germline-derived CDR1 and CDR2 are LNHDA and SQIVND (reference sequence). This CDR3 region has 13 residues. With V trimmed by 7 bases and J by 4 bases, 4 bases remained unmatched. The CDR3 spells CASKRAGADTQYF. CDR3 sequence (DNA): TGTGCCAGTAAACGAGCGGGGGCAGATACGCAGTATTTT.

The chain uses TRBV6-1 and TRBJ2-3; 8 positions match TRBD2. The CDR3 loop spans 19 amino acids. With 4 bases clipped from V and 0 bases from J, the junction kept 15 bases outside the gene matches. Germline V gene lookup returns CDR1 MNHNS and CDR2 SASEGT. The chain's CDR3 is CASSVAGAGGRSSTDTQYF. CDR3 nucleotides: TGTGCCAGCAGTGTGGCCGGGGCGGGGGGCCGCTCTAGCACAGATACGCAGTATTTT.

The rearrangement joins TRBV28 to TRBJ2-1, with D perhaps TRBD1 (5 bases). V was pared by 5 bases and J by 4 bases, with 15 bases between. The germline V gene encodes CDR1 MDHEN and CDR2 SYDVKM. CDR3 length: 15 residues. The CDR3 is CASSIQGSSYNEQFF. The CDR3 DNA sequence: TGTGCCAGCAGTATTCAGGGAAGTAGTTACAATGAGCAGTTCTTC.

The chain has TRBV29-1 and TRBJ2-3; tentatively, D is TRBD2 (5 bases). CDR3 length: 11 amino acids. CDR1 and CDR2 from the germline V gene are SQVTM and ANQGSEA. V was shortened by 4 bases and J by 6 bases, with 8 bases between the two germline ends. CDR3 sequence (DNA): TGCAGCGTTGCCCGCGGGGATACGCAGTATTTT. This encodes CSVARGDTQYF.

The J gene is TRBJ2-3, the V gene TRBV7-6, with 11 bases identical to TRBD1. CDR3 length: 15 amino acids. Germline CDR1 and CDR2: SGHVS and FNYEAQ. V shed 2 bases and J 5 bases; nucleotides not matched to a gene: 3. The CDR3 sequence is CASSLWGTGGDTQYF. In DNA form, the CDR3 reads TGTGCCAGCAGCTTATGGGGGACAGGGGGAGATACGCAGTATTTT.

The chain uses TRBV6-5 and TRBJ2-6; D is unclear. Germline V gene sequence: CDR1 MNHEY, CDR2 SVGAGI. Trimming took 11 bases from V and 0 from J, leaving 14 bases between them. This CDR3 is 15 amino acids long. CDR3 in DNA: TGTGCCGCCTCCGTTATGAGCTCTGGGGCCAACGTCCTGACTTTC. Its protein is CAASVMSSGANVLTF.

V usage is TRBV28 and J usage is TRBJ2-3; TRBD2 matches 15 bases. V lost 2 bases to trimming and J lost 5 bases; unmatched junction nucleotides: 2. The CDR3 totals 16 residues. Germline V gene lookup returns CDR1 MDHEN and CDR2 SYDVKM. For the CDR3, the DNA is TGTGCCAGCAGTTTAGGACTAGCGGGGGGGCAAGATACGCAGTATTTT. As protein: CASSLGLAGGQDTQYF.

This clone has just a few counts. The chain has TRBV3-1 (or the pseudogene TRBV3-2) and TRBJ2-1; D not certain. This CDR3 region has 14 residues. Per germline, CDR1 LGHDT and CDR2 YNNKEL (reference sequence). V shed 3 bases and J shed 3 bases, with 9 bases lying between them. Here the CDR3 DNA reads TGTGCCAGCAGCCAGGCTAGAAGCTACAATGAGCAGTTCTTC. This sequence encodes CASSQARSYNEQFF.

This clone was recorded only once. This chain links TRBV2 with TRBJ2-7, with 8 bases that match TRBD1. This CDR3 has 12 amino acids. The V gene's germline CDR1 is SNHLY and CDR2 FYNNEI. J gave up 6 bases and V 6 bases, and 4 bases lay outside the gene matches. The CDR3, as DNA: TGTGCCAGCAGCACAACAGGGGGCGAGCAGTACTTC. It specifies CASSTTGGEQYF.

A single count supports this clone. The chain recombines TRBV6-2 or TRBV6-3 with TRBJ2-4; 7 positions agree with TRBD2. Trimming took 5 bases from V and 0 from J; bases not matched to a gene: 10. Germline V gene data show CDR1 as MNHEY and CDR2 as SVGEGT. This CDR3 contains 17 residues. The CDR3 is CASSPRGGDLAKNIQYF. The CDR3 coding sequence is TGTGCCAGCAGTCCCCGTGGGGGGGACCTAGCCAAAAACATTCAGTACTTC.

The chain is built from TRBV9 and TRBJ2-7; weak D call: TRBD1 (5 bases). Looked up from germline, CDR1 is SGDLS and CDR2 is YYNGEE. There are 15 residues in the CDR3. Between the trimmed V and J ends, which lost 3 bases and 0 bases, there was a span of 13 bases. This CDR3 is CASSADSLYSYEQYF. The CDR3 DNA reads TGTGCCAGCAGCGCCGACAGCCTTTACTCCTACGAGCAGTACTTC.